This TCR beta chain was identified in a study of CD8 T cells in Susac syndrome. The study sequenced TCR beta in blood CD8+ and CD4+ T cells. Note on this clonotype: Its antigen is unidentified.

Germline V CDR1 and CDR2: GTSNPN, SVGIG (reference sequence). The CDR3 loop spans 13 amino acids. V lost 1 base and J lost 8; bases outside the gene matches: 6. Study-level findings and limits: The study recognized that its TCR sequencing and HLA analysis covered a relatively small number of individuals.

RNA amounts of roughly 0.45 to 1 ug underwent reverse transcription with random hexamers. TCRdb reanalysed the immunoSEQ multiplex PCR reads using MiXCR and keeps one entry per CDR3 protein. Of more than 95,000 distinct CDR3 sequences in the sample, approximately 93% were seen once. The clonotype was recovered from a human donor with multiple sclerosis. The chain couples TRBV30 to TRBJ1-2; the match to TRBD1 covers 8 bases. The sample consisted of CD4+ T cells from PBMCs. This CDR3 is CAWSAGTGGGYTF. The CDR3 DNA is TGTGCCTGGAGTGCCGGGACAGGCGGCGGCTACACCTTC.